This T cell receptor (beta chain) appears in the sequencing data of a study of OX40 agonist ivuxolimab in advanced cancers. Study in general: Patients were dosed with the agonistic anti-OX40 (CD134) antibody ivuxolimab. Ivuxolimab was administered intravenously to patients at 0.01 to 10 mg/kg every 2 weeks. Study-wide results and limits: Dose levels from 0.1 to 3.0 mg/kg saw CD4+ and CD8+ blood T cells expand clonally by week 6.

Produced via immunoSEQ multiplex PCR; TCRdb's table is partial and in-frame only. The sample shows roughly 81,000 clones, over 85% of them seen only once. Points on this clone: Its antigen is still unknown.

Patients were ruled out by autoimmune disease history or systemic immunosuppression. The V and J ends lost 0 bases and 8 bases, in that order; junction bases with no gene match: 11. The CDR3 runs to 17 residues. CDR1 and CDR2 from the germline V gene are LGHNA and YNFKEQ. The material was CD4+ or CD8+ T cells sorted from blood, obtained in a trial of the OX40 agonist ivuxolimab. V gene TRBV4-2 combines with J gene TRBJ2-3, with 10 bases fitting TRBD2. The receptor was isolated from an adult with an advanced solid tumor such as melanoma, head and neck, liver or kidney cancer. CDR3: CASSQDLSGRFQGTQYF. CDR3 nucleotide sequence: TGTGCCAGCAGCCAAGATCTTAGCGGGAGGTTTCAAGGTACGCAGTATTTT.